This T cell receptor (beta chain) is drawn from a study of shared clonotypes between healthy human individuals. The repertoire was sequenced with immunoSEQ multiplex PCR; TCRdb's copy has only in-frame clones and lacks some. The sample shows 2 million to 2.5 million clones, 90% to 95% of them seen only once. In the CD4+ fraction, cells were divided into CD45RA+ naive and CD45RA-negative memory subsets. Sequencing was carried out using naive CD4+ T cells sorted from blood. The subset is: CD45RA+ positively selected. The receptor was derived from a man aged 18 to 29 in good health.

The CDR3 loop is CASSPVREKLFF. The CDR3 coding sequence is TGTGCCAGCAGTCCCGTTCGCGAAAAACTGTTTTTT. The chain combines TRBV7-2 with TRBJ1-4, with D unclear. The CDR3 is 12 amino acids. Trimming cost V 6 bases and J 8 bases, with 10 bases left between them. Germline V gives CDR1 SGHTA, CDR2 FQGNSA.